Given below is one T cell receptor beta chain in context. V lost 6 bases, J lost 3 bases, and 6 bases stayed unmatched. The CDR3 runs 15 residues. Germline V gene lookup returns CDR1 LNHDA and CDR2 SQIVND (reference sequence). This entry comes from a study of blood T cell repertoires in COVID-19. Whole-study context: Samples representing acute and convalescent COVID-19 were sourced from the United States, Italy and Spain. PBMCs, B-cell-depleted T cells, or T cells provided the cDNA or gDNA that made up the material.

Original processing methods: Nucleated cell counts were estimated from reference gene primer amplification. The assay was immunoSEQ multiplex PCR, and TCRdb's table has in-frame clones only and misses some. V, J and clone size reflect that table, while D and trimming were determined from the DNA. The sample consists of about 260,000 clones, approximately 79% of them appearing once. The receptor's source is a man aged 30-40 years with acute COVID-19. The chain recombines TRBV19 with TRBJ2-1; 9 positions match TRBD2. The sequencing sample was made of PBMCs or T cells enriched from blood (not recorded which). The CDR3 protein is CASRGSGSVYNEQFF. The DNA of the CDR3 is TGTGCCAGTAGGGGTAGCGGGAGTGTCTACAATGAGCAGTTCTTC.